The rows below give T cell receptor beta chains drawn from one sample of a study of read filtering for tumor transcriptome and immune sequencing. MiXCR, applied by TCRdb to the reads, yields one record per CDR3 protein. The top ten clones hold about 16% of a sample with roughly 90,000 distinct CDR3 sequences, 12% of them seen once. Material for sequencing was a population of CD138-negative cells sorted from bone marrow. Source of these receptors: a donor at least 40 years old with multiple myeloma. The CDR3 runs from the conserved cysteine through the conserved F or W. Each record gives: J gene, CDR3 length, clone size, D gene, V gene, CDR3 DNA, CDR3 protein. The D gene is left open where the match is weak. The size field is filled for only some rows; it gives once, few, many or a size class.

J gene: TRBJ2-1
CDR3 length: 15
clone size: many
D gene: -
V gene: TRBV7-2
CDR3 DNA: TGTGCCAGCAGCTTGATCGGGAGACATTACAATGAGCAGTTCTTC
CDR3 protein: CASSLIGRHYNEQFF

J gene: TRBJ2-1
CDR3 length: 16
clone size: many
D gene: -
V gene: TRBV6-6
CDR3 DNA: TGTGCCAGCAGTTGGGGGGACCGGGGCTCCTACAATGAGCAGTTCTTC
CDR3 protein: CASSWGDRGSYNEQFF

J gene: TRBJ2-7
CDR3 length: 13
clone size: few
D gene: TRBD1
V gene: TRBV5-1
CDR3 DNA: TGCGCCAGCAGCCCGGACAGGGAATACGAGCAGTACTTC
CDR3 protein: CASSPDREYEQYF

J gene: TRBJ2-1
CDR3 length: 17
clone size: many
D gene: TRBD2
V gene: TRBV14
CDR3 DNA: TGTGCCAGCAGCCCAACCACGGGACTAGCGGGAGAGCTTGAGCAGTTCTTC
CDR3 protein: CASSPTTGLAGELEQFF

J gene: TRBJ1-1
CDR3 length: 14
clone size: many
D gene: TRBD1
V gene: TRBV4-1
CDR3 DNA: TGCGCCAGCAGCCTAACAGGGGAGGCAAATGAAGCTTTCTTT
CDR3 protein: CASSLTGEANEAFF

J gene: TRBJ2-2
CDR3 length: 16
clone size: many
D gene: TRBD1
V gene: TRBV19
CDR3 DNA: TGTGCCAGTACCCCATCACCAGGGGGCAAGACCGGGGAGCTGTTTTTT
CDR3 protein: CASTPSPGGKTGELFF

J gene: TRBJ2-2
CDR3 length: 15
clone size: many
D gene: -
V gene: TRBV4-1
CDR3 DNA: TGCGCCAGCAGCCAAAGGTGGACGAACACCGGGGAGCTGTTTTTT
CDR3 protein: CASSQRWTNTGELFF

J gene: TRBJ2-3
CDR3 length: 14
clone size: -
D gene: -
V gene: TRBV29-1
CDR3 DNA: TGCAGCGTTGATTTGGGTATTGAGACAGATACGCAGTATTTT
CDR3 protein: CSVDLGIETDTQYF

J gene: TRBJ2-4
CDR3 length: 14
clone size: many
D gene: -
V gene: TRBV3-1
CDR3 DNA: TGTGCCAGCAGCCCTGCGGGACTCTCAAACATTCAGTACTTC
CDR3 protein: CASSPAGLSNIQYF

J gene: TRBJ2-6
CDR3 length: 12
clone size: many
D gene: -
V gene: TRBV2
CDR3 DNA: TGTGCCAGCGCTTCGCGGGCCAACGTCCTGACTTTC
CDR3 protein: CASASRANVLTF

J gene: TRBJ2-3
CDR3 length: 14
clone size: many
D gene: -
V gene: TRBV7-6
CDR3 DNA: TGTGCCAGCAGCCCCTTTCCAGGCACAGATACGCAGTATTTT
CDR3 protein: CASSPFPGTDTQYF

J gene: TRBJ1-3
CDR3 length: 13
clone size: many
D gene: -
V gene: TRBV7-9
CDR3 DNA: TGTGCCAGCAGCTTAGGAACTGGGAACACCATATATTTT
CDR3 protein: CASSLGTGNTIYF

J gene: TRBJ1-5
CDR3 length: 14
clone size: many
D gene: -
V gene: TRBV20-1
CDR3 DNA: TGCAGTGCTAGAGATCGGAGGGGCAATCAGCCCCAGCATTTT
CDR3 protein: CSARDRRGNQPQHF